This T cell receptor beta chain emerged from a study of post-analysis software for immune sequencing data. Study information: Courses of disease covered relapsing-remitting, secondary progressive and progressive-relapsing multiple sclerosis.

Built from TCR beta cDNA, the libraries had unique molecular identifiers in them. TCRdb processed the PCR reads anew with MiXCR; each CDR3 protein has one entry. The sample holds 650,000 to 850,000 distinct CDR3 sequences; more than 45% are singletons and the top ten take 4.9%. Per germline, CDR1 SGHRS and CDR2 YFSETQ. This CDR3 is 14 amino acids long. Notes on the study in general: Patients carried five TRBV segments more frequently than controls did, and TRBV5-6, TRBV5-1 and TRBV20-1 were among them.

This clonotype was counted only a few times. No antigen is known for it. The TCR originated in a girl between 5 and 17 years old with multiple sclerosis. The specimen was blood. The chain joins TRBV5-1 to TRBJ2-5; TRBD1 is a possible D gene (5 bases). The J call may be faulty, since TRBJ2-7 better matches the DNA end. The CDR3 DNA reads TGCGCCAGCAGCGCCCCGGGCAGGGACTACGAGCAGTACTTC. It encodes CASSAPGRDYEQYF.